The 16 T cell receptor beta chains presented below share a single source sample, sequenced in a study of Ad26.COV2.S vaccination and SARS-CoV-2 variants. Documented treatment: about 20 received Ad26.COV2.S at low or high dose, single or two shots; about 5 received placebo; per-sample allocation not given. It was on day 63 after the first vaccine or placebo injection that samples were taken. TCRdb keeps only in-frame clones here, not all; method: immunoSEQ multiplex PCR. The data show some 640,000 clones, with about 90% seen just once and approximately 1.5% held by the top ten. Here the sequenced sample was peripheral blood, taken in a trial of Ad26.COV2.S vaccine versus placebo. These receptors were taken from a person aged 18-65 years who received the Ad26.COV2.S COVID-19 vaccine or a placebo.

The V and J genes are TRBV7-3 and TRBJ1-5, with 10 bases aligning to TRBD1. V was pared by 2 bases and J by 0 bases, with 7 bases of the junction left unmatched. Germline lookup yields CDR1 SGHTA and CDR2 FQGTGA. The CDR3 loop spans 18 amino acids. CDR3 residues: CASSLLRDRGFSNQPQHF. In DNA, the CDR3 is TGTGCCAGCAGCTTATTGCGGGACAGGGGATTTAGCAATCAGCCCCAGCATTTT.

The genes are TRBV10-3 and TRBJ1-1; D gene uncertain. CDR1 is ENHRY, CDR2 SYGVKD, per germline. The V gene lost 8 bases and the J gene lost 4 bases, with 14 bases spanning the gap. The CDR3 runs 13 residues. The CDR3 here is CAILRTEGTEAFF. The CDR3 DNA is TGTGCCATCCTCCGGACCGAGGGCACTGAAGCTTTCTTT.

The rearrangement links TRBV27 to TRBJ2-1, with 10 bases fitting TRBD2. Germline CDR1 reads MNHEY; CDR2 reads SMNVEV (reference sequence). CDR3 size: 17 residues. The J segment lost 7 bases and the V segment lost 3 bases, leaving 12 bases of the junction unmatched. The CDR3 bases are TGTGCCAGCAGTTTGATCGGCCCTAGCGGGAGAGGTAATGAGCAGTTCTTC. Amino acids: CASSLIGPSGRGNEQFF.

This chain links TRBV19 with TRBJ1-4; D is possibly TRBD1 (6 bases). This CDR3 region has 12 residues. Per the germline V gene, CDR1 is LNHDA and CDR2 is SQIVND (reference sequence). Trimming shortened V by 4 bases and J by 8 bases, and 8 bases separated the two germline ends. The CDR3 DNA follows: TGTGCCAGTAGTACCAGGGGCGAAAAACTGTTTTTT. Its protein is CASSTRGEKLFF.

The CDR3 sequence is CASSLDSPNEQFF. The CDR3 DNA reads as TGTGCCAGCAGTCTAGACTCCCCCAATGAGCAGTTCTTC. V gene TRBV2 combines with J gene TRBJ2-1; the D is unclear. The CDR3 has 13 residues. Germline loops: CDR1 SNHLY, CDR2 FYNNEI. The V and J ends lost 5 bases and 6 bases respectively, with 11 bases between them.

This clone was seen more than once but under ten times. J is TRBJ1-5 and V is TRBV6-2 or TRBV6-3; 8 nucleotides match TRBD1. The CDR3 is made up of 14 amino acids. Germline values: CDR1 MNHEY, CDR2 SVGEGT. Germline trimming cut 6 bases from V and 6 bases from J; bases unmatched to any gene: 7. CDR3 protein: CASSQGRGLQPQHF. CDR3 DNA: TGTGCCAGCAGCCAGGGCAGGGGGCTTCAGCCCCAGCATTTT.

CDR3 amino acids: CASSPPGTGVFYEQYF. CDR3 nucleotides: TGTGCCAGCTCACCACCCGGGACAGGGGTATTCTACGAGCAGTACTTC. V gene TRBV18 combines with J gene TRBJ2-7; TRBD1 aligns across 10 bases. The V and J ends lost 0 bases and 3 bases, in that order; junction bases with no gene match: 5. CDR3 size: 16 residues. CDR1 is KGHSH and CDR2 is LQKENI in the germline V gene.

This clone was found once. The chain joins TRBV5-1 to TRBJ2-1; 12 bases line up with TRBD2. Germline V CDR1 and CDR2: SGHRS, YFSETQ. Trimming took 5 bases from V and 6 from J; bases not matched to a gene: 15. This CDR3 region has 18 residues. The CDR3 DNA follows: TGCGCCAGCAGTCTTTTACCCTCTCTAGCGGGGGGGCCCAATGAGCAGTTCTTC. Its translation is CASSLLPSLAGGPNEQFF.

The gene calls are TRBV4-3 and TRBJ2-5, with 9 bases fitting TRBD2. Losses at the gene ends were 5 bases for V and 2 bases for J; bases not matched to a gene: 6. CDR1 and CDR2 from the germline V gene are LGHNA and YSLEER. The CDR3 covers 15 residues. Written as DNA, the CDR3 is TGCGCCAGCAGCTTCCGCGGGGGGGGTCAAGAGACCCAGTACTTC. Translation gives CASSFRGGGQETQYF.

The CDR3 DNA follows: TGTGCCAGCACCCTTGTATCAGGGACCGGGGAGCTGTTTTTT. Translating it yields CASTLVSGTGELFF. V is TRBV4-2 and J is TRBJ2-2, with D perhaps matching TRBD1 (5 bases). V was trimmed by 7 bases and J by 5 bases, leaving 14 bases between them. Germline values: CDR1 LGHNA, CDR2 YNFKEQ. This CDR3 has 14 amino acids.

The CDR3 protein is CASSQDRWGAAFF. Written as DNA, the CDR3 is TGTGCCAGCAGCCAAGATCGATGGGGTGCTGCTTTCTTT. The V gene is TRBV4-2, the J gene TRBJ1-1, with D uncertain. This CDR3 region has 13 residues. Per the germline V gene, CDR1 is LGHNA and CDR2 is YNFKEQ. Trimming took 0 bases from V and 11 from J, leaving 13 bases between them.

The V and J genes are TRBV4-2 and TRBJ2-3; D gene uncertain. The CDR3 covers 16 residues. V was pared by 0 bases and J by 1 base, with 11 bases between. Germline loops: CDR1 LGHNA, CDR2 YNFKEQ. The CDR3, as DNA: TGTGCCAGCAGCCAAGACTCGGCTTCTGGCACAGATACGCAGTATTTT. Translating gives CASSQDSASGTDTQYF.

The chain employs TRBV12-3 or TRBV12-4 and TRBJ2-7, with D uncertain. V was cut by 6 bases and J by 7 bases, with 16 bases left in between. The CDR3 runs to 13 residues. For the CDR3, the DNA is TGTGCCAGCAGCCGCGGACGGTCCTCGGAGCAGTACTTC. Its protein product is CASSRGRSSEQYF.

This chain uses TRBV2 with TRBJ1-2, with 7 bases that match TRBD1. Trimming removed 6 bases from V and 5 bases from J; junction bases left unmatched: 3. Germline CDR1 SNHLY, CDR2 FYNNEI. The CDR3 is 12 amino acids. CDR3: CASRGTAYGYTF. CDR3 DNA sequence: TGTGCCAGCAGGGGGACAGCTTATGGCTACACCTTC.

This clone was seen more than once but under ten times. The chain has TRBV29-1 and TRBJ2-7, with D possibly TRBD1 on 7 matching bases. V shed 3 bases and J shed 0 bases, with 9 bases lying between them. The CDR3 consists of 13 residues. CDR1 is SQVTM and CDR2 is ANQGSEA in the germline V gene. The CDR3 DNA reads TGCAGCGTTGAGGAGGGGGCCTCCTACGAGCAGTACTTC. It is translated as CSVEEGASYEQYF.

J is TRBJ2-7 and V is TRBV30; 14 bases map to TRBD2. The length of the CDR3 is 16 residues. Germline V gene sequence: CDR1 GTSNPN, CDR2 SVGIG (reference sequence). With V trimmed by 2 bases and J by 3 bases, 6 bases remained unmatched. The CDR3 DNA sequence: TGTGCCTGGAGTCTCGGGACTAGCGGGAGTATCTACGAGCAGTACTTC. It specifies CAWSLGTSGSIYEQYF.